This T cell receptor beta chain is from a study of T cell responses to AZD1222 COVID-19 vaccine. Study results and caveats: Females made up more of the donors, who were largely white British, and clonal diversity may have come out too low.

TCRdb's table, derived via immunoSEQ multiplex PCR, lists solely in-frame clones and lacks some. Among 80,000 to 100,000 clones listed, about 89% were seen once. The CDR3 contains 17 residues. Unmatched junction bases numbered 4, after V lost 5 bases and J lost 1 base. The germline V gene encodes CDR1 SGHVS and CDR2 FNYEAQ. In regard to this clone: Its antigen is unknown.

Sample: peripheral blood, taken on day 0 of AZD1222 vaccination. This sequence joins TRBV7-6 and TRBJ2-2, with 13 positions matching TRBD2. This clonotype was obtained from an adult in good health. CDR3 sequence (DNA): TGTGCCAGCAGCCGGACTAGCGGGGGAAAGAACACCGGGGAGCTGTTTTTT. The encoded protein is CASSRTSGGKNTGELFF.